The rows below give T cell receptor beta chains drawn from one sample of a study of T cell changes during pregnancy in multiple sclerosis. The protocol was immunoSEQ multiplex PCR, while the TCRdb copy is restricted to in-frame clones and leaves out a portion. The table lists tens of thousands of clones, under 95% of them singletons. The sample was CD4+ T cells from peripheral blood mononuclear cells, taken in the second trimester of pregnancy. Source of these receptors: a female donor in good health, enrolled as a control in a pregnancy study. The CDR3 runs from the conserved cysteine through the conserved F or W. The order of the fields is CDR3 length, V gene, CDR3 protein.

length: 19; V: TRBV7-9; CDR3: CASSLGVTLAGGSTDTQYF
length: 11; V: TRBV6-5; CDR3: CASSFRGEQYF
length: 14; V: TRBV30; CDR3: CAWSVLRGGDTQYF
length: 13; V: TRBV30; CDR3: CAWSLGDSYGYTF
length: 13; V: TRBV7-2; CDR3: CASTFGAGGEAFF
length: 15; V: TRBV11-2; CDR3: CASSLGWGLYNEQFF
length: 17; V: TRBV19; CDR3: CASSIGRGPPLNTEAFF
length: 15; V: TRBV5-4; CDR3: CASSPRQMEVTEAFF
length: 13; V: TRBV5-1; CDR3: CASSSLTGYEQYF
length: 16; V: TRBV18; CDR3: CASSPLMRGKATEAFF